This T cell receptor (beta chain) was found in a study of radiotherapy plus CTLA-4 blockade in lung cancer. Across the study: Among enrolled patients, over 15% responded and roughly 28% achieved disease control.

The assay was immunoSEQ multiplex PCR, and TCRdb's table has in-frame clones only and misses some. The sample includes some 110,000 clones, just under 80% of them seen just once. Germline CDR1 is MDHEN and CDR2 is SYDVKM. Trimming at V came to 4 bases and at J to 5 bases, leaving 6 bases not matched to a gene. The CDR3 consists of 16 residues. Study-wide points: Subsequent to radiotherapy plus ipilimumab, tumor-derived TCR clones underwent expansion in blood. Reported findings show early blood T cell clone dynamics, with interferon-beta, best predicted response.

Details on this clone: What it binds is not known.

Ipilimumab CTLA-4 blockade and focal radiation were given to patients with chemo-refractory metastatic non-small-cell lung cancer. Sample: peripheral blood, taken from a patient treated with radiotherapy plus ipilimumab. The clonotype was recovered from a human donor with non-small cell lung cancer who had a partial response to radiotherapy plus ipilimumab. J is TRBJ2-2 and V is TRBV28; 11 bases are shared with TRBD2. This chain's CDR3 is CASSSSRLAGTGELFF. In nucleotides, the CDR3 is TGTGCCAGCAGTTCCTCTAGACTAGCGGGAACCGGGGAGCTGTTTTTT.